This T cell receptor (beta chain) was recovered during a study of molecular identifiers for immune sequencing clone quantification. Whole-study context: Across replicate runs, RNA obtained from about 21,000 or 97,000 naive CD8 cells was divided into five, with four undergoing sequencing. General study points: Jurkat TCR RNA spiked in from one cell (amid about 1 million naive cells) was reportedly detectable.

The table lists this clonotype with many counts. Its antigen is still unknown. Sorting isolated naive CD8 T cells as CD8+CD4-CCR7+CD45RA+ events. From the PCR reads, TCRdb called clonotypes with MiXCR, one entry per CDR3 protein. This repertoire shows about 640,000 distinct CDR3 sequences, 20% found once; its top ten account for 0.75% to 0.95%. Sequenced input: naive CD8+ T cells from blood, with Jurkat cell RNA spiked in. Subset reported: FACS-sorted CD8+CD4-CCR7+CD45RA+ naive T cells. This clonotype was obtained from a human donor in good health. Some libraries in this study had Jurkat cell RNA spiked in.

The CDR3 sequence is CASSSIAGTGANSPLHF. In DNA form, the CDR3 reads TGTGCCAGCAGTTCCATAGCCGGGACAGGGGCGAATTCACCCCTCCACTTT. The chain uses TRBV6-5 and TRBJ1-6; 10 bases fit TRBD1. CDR1 and CDR2 from the germline V gene are MNHEY and SVGAGI. The length of the CDR3 is 17 residues. V lost 4 bases and J lost 7; bases outside the gene matches: 10.